These 3 T cell receptor beta chains originate from one sample sequenced in a study of T cells in Graves' hyperthyroidism and ophthalmopathy. What was amplified from RNA transcripts were TCR beta CDR3 regions. Researchers ran a first-round RT-PCR on the TCR CDR3 using the HTBI primer set. Via MiXCR, TCRdb re-called the multiplex PCR reads, giving one row per CDR3 protein. The table shows about 610,000 distinct CDR3 sequences, with roughly 14% occurring only once. Sequencing was done on a sample of blood. The receptors come from a woman in her 40s with Graves' ophthalmopathy.

This clonotype has more than one count but fewer than ten. CDR3 in DNA: TGTGCCAGCAGTCCGTCTAGCGGGAGAGGAGAGACCCAGTACTTC. It codes for CASSPSSGRGETQYF. The chain is built from TRBV27 and TRBJ2-5, with 10 bases that match TRBD2. Germline loops: CDR1 MNHEY, CDR2 SMNVEV (reference sequence). Trimming at V came to 5 bases and at J to 4 bases, leaving 7 bases not matched to a gene. This CDR3 has 15 residues.

This clonotype came up many times. The chain joins TRBV24-1 to TRBJ2-7; tentatively, D is TRBD1 or TRBD2 (5 bases each). V was shortened by 4 bases and J by 7 bases, with 19 bases between the two germline ends. CDR1 KGHDR and CDR2 SFDVKD come from the germline V gene. The CDR3 runs 15 residues. The CDR3 is CATSEGDGRLGEQYF. The CDR3 nucleotides are TGTGCCACCAGTGAGGGGGACGGTAGGCTGGGAGAGCAGTACTTC.

The chain is built from TRBV10-2 and TRBJ2-4; D call uncertain. Germline assignment: CDR1 WSHSY and CDR2 SAAADI. With 0 bases removed from V and 7 bases from J, the gap between germline ends came to 1 base. CDR3 length equals 11 residues. In DNA, the CDR3 is TGCGCCAGCAGTGAGTCCAACATTCAGTACTTC. Its translation: CASSESNIQYF.